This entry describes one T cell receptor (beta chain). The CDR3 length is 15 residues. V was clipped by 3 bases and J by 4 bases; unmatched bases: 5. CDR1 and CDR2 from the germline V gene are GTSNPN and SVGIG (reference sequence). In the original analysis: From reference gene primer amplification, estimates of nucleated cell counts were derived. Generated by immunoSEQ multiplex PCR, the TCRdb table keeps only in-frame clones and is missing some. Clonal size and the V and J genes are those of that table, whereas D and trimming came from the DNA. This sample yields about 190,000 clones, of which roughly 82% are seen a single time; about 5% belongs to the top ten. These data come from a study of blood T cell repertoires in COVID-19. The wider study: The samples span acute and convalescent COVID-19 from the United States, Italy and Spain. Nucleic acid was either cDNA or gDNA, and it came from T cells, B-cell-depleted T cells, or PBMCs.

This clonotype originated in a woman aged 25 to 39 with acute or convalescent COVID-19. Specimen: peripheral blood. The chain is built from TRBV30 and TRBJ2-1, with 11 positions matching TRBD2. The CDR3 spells CAWSQLAGGYNEQFF. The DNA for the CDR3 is TGTGCCTGGAGCCAGCTAGCGGGAGGATACAATGAGCAGTTCTTC. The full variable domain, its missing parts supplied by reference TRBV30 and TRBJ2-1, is SQTIHQWPATLVQPVGSPLSLECTVEGTSNPNLYWYRQAAGRGLQLLFYSVGIGQISSEVPQNLSASRPQDRQFILSSKKLLLSDSGFYLCAWSQLAGGYNEQFFGPGTRLTVL.